These T cell receptor beta chains were read from a single sample in a study of Tregs in tolerant kidney transplant recipients. This table comes from immunoSEQ multiplex PCR, and its TCRdb copy is limited to in-frame clones, with some not included. The repertoire holds 95,000 to 120,000 clones, roughly 89% seen once, with about 0.31% in the top ten. Sequencing used CD4+ T cells from blood, obtained before the transplant. Every receptor here comes from a human donor who received a combined kidney and bone marrow transplant. The CDR3 runs from the conserved cysteine through the conserved F or W. Each record gives: J gene, D gene, clone size, V gene, CDR3 protein, CDR3 DNA. The D gene is left open where the match is weak. Size is stated for part of the rows, as once, few or many counts, or as a class when the clone is expanded.

TRBJ1-5 | - | - | TRBV28 | CASSYVRANNQPQHF | TGTGCCAGCAGTTATGTCAGGGCTAACAATCAGCCCCAGCATTTT
TRBJ2-7 | - | - | TRBV7-9 | CASSVDSYEQYF | TGTGCCAGCAGCGTCGACAGCTACGAGCAGTACTTC
TRBJ2-1 | TRBD1 | - | TRBV10-3 | CAISAGTGRYNEQFF | TGTGCCATCAGTGCCGGGACAGGGCGCTACAATGAGCAGTTCTTC
TRBJ1-6 | TRBD1 | - | TRBV7-8 | CASSSRDRENSPLHF | TGTGCCAGCAGCTCCCGTGACAGGGAAAATTCACCCCTCCACTTT
TRBJ1-4 | - | - | TRBV28 | CASRGGGQKSEKLFF | TGTGCCAGCAGGGGGGGTGGCCAGAAATCTGAAAAACTGTTTTTT
TRBJ2-1 | - | - | TRBV7-2 | CASSSFSSYEQFF | TGTGCCAGCAGCTCCTTTAGCAGCTATGAGCAGTTCTTC
TRBJ2-3 | TRBD1 | - | TRBV6-1 | CASSSRDRTTDTQYF | TGTGCCAGCAGTTCCCGGGACAGAACCACAGATACGCAGTATTTT
TRBJ2-7 | - | - | TRBV28 | CASKAGGPSYEQYF | TGTGCCAGCAAAGCCGGGGGGCCGTCCTACGAGCAGTACTTC
TRBJ2-7 | TRBD2 | - | TRBV11-2 | CASSSGGITYEQYF | TGTGCCAGCAGCTCGGGGGGGATCACCTACGAGCAGTACTTC
TRBJ1-2 | - | - | TRBV19 | CASSLQGPANYGYTF | TGTGCCAGTAGTCTTCAGGGGCCAGCTAACTATGGCTACACCTTC
TRBJ2-3 | TRBD1 | - | TRBV18 | CASSPPTGGRGTDTQYF | TGTGCCAGCTCACCCCCTACAGGGGGAAGGGGCACAGATACGCAGTATTTT
TRBJ2-6 | - | - | TRBV7-8 | CASSLDGVRTF | TGTGCCAGCAGCTTAGACGGGGTGAGGACTTTC
TRBJ2-3 | - | - | TRBV4-1 | CASSQSSSEPSTDTQYF | TGCGCCAGCAGCCAATCCTCTAGCGAACCTAGCACAGATACGCAGTATTTT
TRBJ1-3 | - | - | TRBV6-5 | CASKPGHSGNTIYF | TGTGCCAGCAAGCCGGGTCACTCTGGAAACACCATATATTTT
TRBJ2-1 | - | - | TRBV14 | CASSSRGSGNNEQFF | TGTGCCAGCAGCTCCCGGGGTAGCGGAAACAATGAGCAGTTCTTC
TRBJ1-1 | TRBD1 | - | TRBV6-6 | CASSYLGGIEAFF | TGTGCCAGCAGTTACTTAGGGGGCATCGAAGCTTTCTTT
TRBJ2-2 | - | - | TRBV5-4 | CASRQTRGPGELFF | TGTGCCAGCAGACAGACCAGGGGACCCGGGGAGCTGTTTTTT
TRBJ2-7 | - | - | TRBV5-4 | CASSRQELYEQYF | TGTGCCAGCAGCCGACAGGAACTATACGAGCAGTACTTC
TRBJ1-2 | TRBD1 | - | TRBV5-1 | CASSSRDRANYGYTF | TGCGCCAGCAGCTCCCGGGACAGGGCCAACTATGGCTACACCTTC
TRBJ2-2 | TRBD2 | - | TRBV6-1 | CAGRGGAFSGELFF | TGTGCCGGGCGCGGGGGGGCCTTTTCCGGGGAGCTGTTTTTT
TRBJ2-3 | TRBD2 | once | TRBV6-6 | CASRPRGGLGTDTQYF | TGTGCCAGCAGGCCGCGGGGGGGCCTTGGGACAGATACGCAGTATTTT
TRBJ1-3 | TRBD1 | - | TRBV7-2 | CASSEGQSSGNTIYF | TGTGCCAGCAGCGAGGGACAGTCCTCTGGAAACACCATATATTTT
TRBJ2-3 | - | - | TRBV30 | CAWSVSREALDTQYF | TGTGCCTGGAGTGTATCTAGAGAAGCTTTAGATACGCAGTATTTT
TRBJ2-1 | TRBD2 | few | TRBV7-2 | CASSVASSGTYNEQFF | TGTGCCAGCAGCGTTGCATCTAGCGGGACCTACAATGAGCAGTTCTTC
TRBJ2-1 | - | - | TRBV29-1 | CSVESQGNEQFF | TGCAGCGTTGAAAGCCAGGGCAATGAGCAGTTCTTC
TRBJ1-2 | - | - | TRBV19 | CASDSLGADDNYGYTF | TGTGCCAGTGACTCCCTTGGGGCGGATGACAACTATGGCTACACCTTC
TRBJ1-2 | TRBD1 | - | TRBV19 | CASRMYRGRDYGYTF | TGTGCCAGCCGGATGTACAGGGGGCGAGACTATGGCTACACCTTC
TRBJ2-3 | TRBD2 | - | TRBV7-2 | CASSLLGGGMADTQYF | TGTGCCAGCAGCTTATTGGGGGGAGGGATGGCAGATACGCAGTATTTT
TRBJ1-4 | TRBD1 | - | TRBV7-2 | CASSLEGAGEKLFF | TGTGCCAGCAGCTTAGAGGGGGCGGGTGAAAAACTGTTTTTT
TRBJ1-5 | - | - | TRBV4-1 | CASSERFASNQPQHF | TGCGCCAGCAGCGAACGATTCGCGAGCAATCAGCCCCAGCATTTT
TRBJ1-4 | TRBD1 | - | TRBV5-1 | CASSGGQGYGEKLFF | TGCGCCAGCAGCGGAGGACAGGGTTATGGCGAAAAACTGTTTTTT
TRBJ1-2 | - | - | TRBV5-6 | CASSLGNGGGGYTF | TGTGCCAGCAGCTTGGGCAATGGGGGAGGAGGCTACACCTTC
TRBJ2-3 | - | - | TRBV5-1 | CASSRGRSADTQYF | TGCGCCAGCAGCCGCGGCCGGTCGGCAGATACGCAGTATTTT
TRBJ2-7 | TRBD1 | few | TRBV2 | CASRTGPVGEQYF | TGTGCCAGCCGGACAGGGCCTGTGGGCGAGCAGTACTTC
TRBJ1-2 | - | - | TRBV7-8 | CASSLGDSNYGYTF | TGTGCCAGCAGCTTAGGAGACAGTAACTATGGCTACACCTTC
TRBJ2-3 | - | - | TRBV5-1 | CASSLREADTQYF | TGCGCCAGCAGCTTAAGGGAGGCAGATACGCAGTATTTT
TRBJ2-5 | - | - | TRBV18 | CASSTQETQYF | TGTGCCAGCTCAACACAAGAGACCCAGTACTTC
TRBJ2-2 | TRBD2 | - | TRBV29-1 | CSVGRLAGGLTGELFF | TGCAGCGTTGGTCGACTAGCGGGAGGTCTCACCGGGGAGCTGTTTTTT
TRBJ2-7 | TRBD2 | - | TRBV2 | CASRGRLAGIYEQYF | TGTGCCAGCAGGGGTCGACTAGCGGGGATCTACGAGCAGTACTTC
TRBJ2-6 | TRBD2 | - | TRBV19 | CASSKSGTSVLSGANVLTF | TGTGCCAGTAGCAAATCCGGGACTAGCGTCCTCTCTGGGGCCAACGTCCTGACTTTC
TRBJ2-7 | - | - | TRBV7-8 | CASSSGVGLSYEQYF | TGTGCCAGCAGCTCGGGGGTCGGGTTAAGCTACGAGCAGTACTTC
TRBJ1-2 | TRBD1 | - | TRBV19 | CASSTAGTGGYYGYTF | TGTGCCAGTAGTACTGCCGGGACAGGGGGATACTATGGCTACACCTTC